This T cell receptor beta chain appears in the sequencing data of a study of beta chain features in type 1 diabetes. The V end was cut by 0 bases, the J end by 2 bases, with 8 bases between. Per germline, CDR1 ENHRY and CDR2 SYGVKD. This CDR3 spans 14 amino acids. This clone was seen repeatedly, ten times or more. What it binds is not known. Study results and limitations: There was a possibility that cDNA sequencing over-represented cells with high TCR expression. Patients with type 1 diabetes showed fewer VDJ junction insertions and more deletions.

As every portion of the isolated RNA was reverse transcribed, the sequencing read expressed TCRB transcripts. Generated by immunoSEQ multiplex PCR, the TCRdb table keeps only in-frame clones and is missing some. The table has fewer than 200,000 clones, around 8.5% seen once. Specimen: central memory CD4+ T cells from blood. The TCR sequence derives from a man aged 18 to 30 in good health. The chain links TRBV10-3 to TRBJ2-7, with TRBD2 as a possible D gene (6 bases). CDR3 amino acids: CAISESGGPYEQYF. The CDR3, as DNA: TGTGCCATCAGTGAGTCGGGGGGTCCCTACGAGCAGTACTTC.